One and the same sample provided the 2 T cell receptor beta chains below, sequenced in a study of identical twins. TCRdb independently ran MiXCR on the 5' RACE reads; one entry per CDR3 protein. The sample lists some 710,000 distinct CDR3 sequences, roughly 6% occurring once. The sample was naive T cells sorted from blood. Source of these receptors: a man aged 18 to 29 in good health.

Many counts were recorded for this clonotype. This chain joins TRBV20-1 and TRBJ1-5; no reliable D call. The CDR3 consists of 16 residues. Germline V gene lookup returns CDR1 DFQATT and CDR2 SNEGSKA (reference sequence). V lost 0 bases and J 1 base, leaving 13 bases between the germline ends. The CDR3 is CSARDPTTSSNQPQHF. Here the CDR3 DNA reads TGCAGTGCTAGAGACCCGACCACGTCGAGCAATCAGCCCCAGCATTTT.

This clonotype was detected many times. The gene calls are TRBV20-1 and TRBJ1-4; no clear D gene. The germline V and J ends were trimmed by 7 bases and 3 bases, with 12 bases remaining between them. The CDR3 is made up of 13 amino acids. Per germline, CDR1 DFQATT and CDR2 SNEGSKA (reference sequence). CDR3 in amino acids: CSVSTASNEKLFF. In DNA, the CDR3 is TGCAGTGTCTCTACAGCTTCTAATGAAAAACTGTTTTTT.